The 14 T cell receptor beta chains in this list originate from one sample, sequenced in a study of CD8 T cells in Susac syndrome. Reverse transcription of roughly 0.5 to 1 ug RNA was carried out with random hexamers. TCRdb reprocessed the immunoSEQ multiplex PCR reads via MiXCR and lists one record per CDR3 protein. Here the sample spans about 190,000 distinct CDR3 sequences, 85% to 95% being singletons. Material: CD8+ T cells from PBMCs. These receptors were taken from a human donor with Susac syndrome.

V and J are TRBV7-2 and TRBJ2-6; D might be TRBD1 (5 bases). From germline, CDR1 is SGHTA and CDR2 FQGNSA. The CDR3 is 18 residues long. V lost 3 bases to trimming and J lost 1 base, with 16 bases between them. For the CDR3, the DNA is TGTGCCAGCAGCTTTTCCGACAGAGTTCCTTCTGGGGCCAACGTCCTGACTTTC. It specifies CASSFSDRVPSGANVLTF.

V and J are TRBV4-1 and TRBJ1-2; D is perhaps TRBD1 (5 bases). CDR3 length: 16 amino acids. Germline lookup yields CDR1 MGHRA and CDR2 YSYEKL. The germline V and J ends were trimmed by 1 base and 8 bases, with 20 bases remaining between them. The CDR3 DNA is TGCGCCAGCAGCCAAGGGTTTCGACAGCGGGCGAAGGGCTACACCTTC. It codes for CASSQGFRQRAKGYTF.

This sequence joins TRBV7-2 and TRBJ1-1; tentative D call: TRBD1 (5 bases). V was trimmed by 5 bases and J by 2 bases, leaving 15 bases between them. This CDR3 contains 15 residues. Germline V gene lookup returns CDR1 SGHTA and CDR2 FQGNSA. CDR3 region: CASSLTYGANTEAFF. In nucleotides, the CDR3 is TGTGCCAGCAGCCTAACTTACGGGGCCAACACTGAAGCTTTCTTT.

The chain employs TRBV6-5 and TRBJ1-2; D uncertain. Germline lookup yields CDR1 MNHEY and CDR2 SVGAGI. CDR3 size: 15 residues. The ends were cut back, 0 bases at V and 5 bases at J, with 13 bases in the middle. The CDR3: CASSYSILEGYGYTF. The CDR3 DNA follows: TGTGCCAGCAGTTACTCGATTCTCGAAGGATATGGCTACACCTTC.

V gene TRBV9 combines with J gene TRBJ2-3; D gene uncertain. Trimming cost V 2 bases and J 0 bases, with 10 bases left between them. Germline CDR1 and CDR2: SGDLS and YYNGEE. The CDR3 contains 15 residues. The CDR3 DNA follows: TGTGCCAGCAGCGTCCAATCTTCTAGCACAGATACGCAGTATTTT. Protein sequence: CASSVQSSSTDTQYF.

The rearrangement links TRBV9 to TRBJ2-3; TRBD1 agrees at 9 bases. This CDR3 has 16 residues. V lost 3 bases, J lost 1 base, and 6 bases stayed unmatched. Germline V gives CDR1 SGDLS, CDR2 YYNGEE. CDR3 sequence: CASSAGGDRGTDTQYF. The CDR3, as DNA: TGTGCCAGCAGCGCCGGCGGGGACAGGGGCACAGATACGCAGTATTTT.

This clonotype appeared a single time. J is TRBJ2-3 and V is TRBV24-1, with D perhaps TRBD1 (6 bases). The CDR3 is made up of 17 amino acids. In germline, CDR1 is KGHDR, CDR2 SFDVKD. With 2 bases removed from V and 3 bases from J, the gap between germline ends came to 17 bases. The CDR3 sequence: CATSDSRNTGQTDTQYF. The CDR3 region has the DNA TGTGCCACCAGTGATTCCCGAAATACGGGACAAACAGATACGCAGTATTTT.

V gene TRBV29-1 combines with J gene TRBJ2-7, with 10 bases matching TRBD2. Losses at the gene ends were 5 bases for V and 2 bases for J; bases not matched to a gene: 3. The V gene's germline CDR1 is SQVTM and CDR2 ANQGSEA. This CDR3 is 13 amino acids long. The CDR3 region has the DNA TGCAGCGTTCTAGCGGGGGACACCTACGAGCAGTACTTC. Residues: CSVLAGDTYEQYF.

The chain couples TRBV9 to TRBJ2-5; 11 bases fit TRBD1. V shed 3 bases and J 3 bases; nucleotides not matched to a gene: 7. Germline CDR1 is SGDLS and CDR2 is YYNGEE. The CDR3 has 16 amino acids. CDR3 nucleotide sequence: TGTGCCAGCAGCGCCCGCATGGGACAGGGGGAAGAGACCCAGTACTTC. Its protein is CASSARMGQGEETQYF.

This chain links TRBV11-2 with TRBJ2-3; D unresolved. V lost 2 bases, J lost 6 bases, and 9 bases lay in between. CDR1 and CDR2 (germline): SGHAT, FQNNGV. CDR3 length: 13 residues. CDR3 coding DNA: TGTGCCAGCAGCTTAATAGTCGTGGATACGCAGTATTTT. The encoded protein is CASSLIVVDTQYF.

V is TRBV11-1 and J is TRBJ2-7; no reliable D call. This CDR3 contains 15 residues. V was clipped by 1 base and J by 0 bases, with 10 bases between them. The germline gives CDR1 SGHAT, CDR2 FQDESV (reference sequence). CDR3 coding DNA: TGTGCCAGCAGCTTAGGGCAGGTCGCCTCCTACGAGCAGTACTTC. This sequence encodes CASSLGQVASYEQYF.

This chain joins TRBV7-8 and TRBJ1-1; a possible D gene is TRBD1 (6 bases). V lost 6 bases and J 0 bases, leaving 23 bases between the germline ends. Germline CDR1 is SGHVS and CDR2 is FQNEAQ. This CDR3 region has 18 residues. The CDR3 protein is CASSPIQGSFTMNTEAFF. The CDR3 region has the DNA TGTGCCAGCAGTCCTATACAGGGAAGTTTTACGATGAACACTGAAGCTTTCTTT.

The gene calls are TRBV2 and TRBJ1-1, with 8 bases lining up with TRBD1. Germline CDR1 is SNHLY and CDR2 is FYNNEI. The J segment lost 0 bases and the V segment lost 1 base, leaving 7 bases of the junction unmatched. The CDR3 is 17 amino acids. CDR3: CASSEEGTGAMNTEAFF. The DNA of the CDR3 is TGTGCCAGCAGTGAAGAGGGGACAGGAGCCATGAACACTGAAGCTTTCTTT.

The chain links TRBV11-2 to TRBJ2-1, with D maybe TRBD1 (5 bases). The germline gives CDR1 SGHAT, CDR2 FQNNGV. Trimming left V 2 bases short and J 5 bases short, with 16 bases between. This CDR3 spans 16 amino acids. CDR3 DNA: TGTGCCAGCAGCTTAAGGGGTGAACAGAATAACAATGAGCAGTTCTTC. Protein product: CASSLRGEQNNNEQFF.